Presented here are 15 T cell receptor beta chains from one specimen sequenced in a study of PD-L1 blockade in urothelial cancer. This sample's time point: pretreatment peripheral blood. Only in-frame clones appear in the TCRdb table, and some are missing; sequencing was by immunoSEQ multiplex PCR. Among around 92,000 clones listed, more than 80% were seen once. Specimen: PBMCs, collected around atezolizumab (anti-PD-L1) treatment. All receptors come from an elderly woman with urothelial cancer.

V usage is TRBV6-1 and J usage is TRBJ1-5; D not resolved. V lost 2 bases and J 0 bases, leaving 11 bases between the germline ends. The CDR3 spans 16 residues. CDR1 and CDR2 from the germline V gene are MNHNS and SASEGT. The CDR3 loop reads CASSESTAYSNQPQHF. The CDR3 region has the DNA TGTGCCAGCAGTGAAAGTACTGCTTATAGCAATCAGCCCCAGCATTTT.

The CDR3 DNA reads TGTGCCAGTAGTTTCCACAGGGGACCAGGGGCCAACGTCCTGACTTTC. The encoded protein is CASSFHRGPGANVLTF. V gene TRBV19 combines with J gene TRBJ2-6; TRBD1 agrees at 7 bases. Germline V gene lookup returns CDR1 LNHDA and CDR2 SQIVND (reference sequence). Trimming took 5 bases from V and 4 from J; bases not matched to a gene: 8. This CDR3 has 16 residues.

V usage is TRBV6-1 and J usage is TRBJ1-3; tentative D call: TRBD1 (5 bases). This CDR3 region has 14 residues. CDR1 and CDR2 (germline): MNHNS, SASEGT. V was cut by 8 bases and J by 3 bases, with 14 bases left in between. The CDR3 DNA follows: TGTGCCAGCTCGGATAGGGGTTTTGGAAACACCATATATTTT. Translating it yields CASSDRGFGNTIYF.

The V and J genes are TRBV19 and TRBJ1-5; the match to TRBD1 covers 9 bases. V lost 7 bases, J lost 0 bases, and 13 bases stayed unmatched. Germline lookup yields CDR1 LNHDA and CDR2 SQIVND (reference sequence). The CDR3 has 18 amino acids. CDR3 region: CASTLGQGNSFSNQPQHF. As DNA, the CDR3 is TGTGCCAGTACCCTGGGACAGGGTAACTCGTTTAGCAATCAGCCCCAGCATTTT.

Of note for this clone: Other DNA sequences in this sample translate to the same CDR3. The chain employs TRBV5-4 and TRBJ2-7, with D possibly matching TRBD1 (6 bases). V lost 1 base, J lost 3 bases, and 11 bases lay in between. The CDR3 runs to 14 residues. Germline V gives CDR1 SGHNT, CDR2 YYREEE (reference sequence). The CDR3 nucleotides read TGTGCCAGCAGCTTGTCGGGGACAAGCTACGAGCAGTACTTC. The encoded protein is CASSLSGTSYEQYF. Full variable domain (missing parts from reference TRBV5-4 and TRBJ2-7): ETGVTQSPTHLIKTRGQQVTLRCSSQSGHNTVSWYQQALGQGPQFIFQYYREEENGRGNFPPRFSGLQFPNYSSELNVNALELDDSALYLCASSLSGTSYEQYFGPGTRLTVT.

CDR3: CSVELAGATYEQYF. CDR3 in DNA: TGCAGCGTTGAACTCGCGGGGGCTACCTACGAGCAGTACTTC. The rearrangement links TRBV29-1 to TRBJ2-7; a possible D gene is TRBD2 (7 bases). Trimming left V 2 bases short and J 2 bases short, with 13 bases between. The CDR3 is 14 amino acids. Germline loops: CDR1 SQVTM, CDR2 ANQGSEA.

J is TRBJ1-1 and V is TRBV28; 8 bases map to TRBD1. V trimming: 8 bases; J trimming: 1 base; junction bases outside the gene matches: 9. The germline V gene encodes CDR1 MDHEN and CDR2 SYDVKM. The CDR3 is 15 amino acids. The CDR3 protein is CASLNSGTGNTEAFF. In DNA form, the CDR3 reads TGTGCCAGCCTCAACTCCGGGACAGGGAACACTGAAGCTTTCTTT.

The chain uses TRBV6-5 and TRBJ2-7; D is unresolved. The V gene lost 4 bases and the J gene lost 2 bases, with 6 bases spanning the gap. The CDR3 is made up of 12 amino acids. CDR1 is MNHEY and CDR2 is SVGAGI in the germline V gene. The CDR3 loop reads CASSSQTYEQYF. CDR3 nucleotide sequence: TGTGCCAGCAGTTCACAAACCTACGAGCAGTACTTC.

This chain uses TRBV7-6 with TRBJ2-7, with TRBD2 as a possible D gene (5 bases). The germline V gene encodes CDR1 SGHVS and CDR2 FNYEAQ. There are 12 residues in the CDR3. V lost 1 base to trimming and J lost 5 bases, with 6 bases between them. In DNA form, the CDR3 reads TGTGCCAGCAGCTTAGAGGGAGACGAGCAGTACTTC. Protein: CASSLEGDEQYF.

The chain couples TRBV6-1 to TRBJ2-1, with 10 bases identical to TRBD1. This CDR3 contains 13 residues. Per germline, CDR1 MNHNS and CDR2 SASEGT. Trimming removed 6 bases from V and 6 bases from J; junction bases left unmatched: 2. The CDR3 is CASSGTGVNEQFF. The CDR3 DNA sequence: TGTGCCAGCAGCGGGACAGGGGTCAATGAGCAGTTCTTC.

This chain joins TRBV9 and TRBJ2-1, with D unclear. Looked up from germline, CDR1 is SGDLS and CDR2 is YYNGEE. The V end was cut by 0 bases, the J end by 3 bases, with 7 bases between. The CDR3 extends over 14 amino acids. The DNA of the CDR3 is TGTGCCAGCAGCGTAGATTTCGGCTACAATGAGCAGTTCTTC. It encodes CASSVDFGYNEQFF.

V usage is TRBV7-9 and J usage is TRBJ1-2; D is perhaps TRBD1 (6 bases). The germline V and J ends were trimmed by 5 bases and 8 bases, with 15 bases remaining between them. The CDR3 has 13 amino acids. The germline gives CDR1 SEHNR, CDR2 FQNEAQ (reference sequence). The CDR3 DNA sequence: TGTGCCAGCAGCCGAACAGGGTTTGAAGGCTACACCTTC. Protein sequence: CASSRTGFEGYTF. The full variable domain, in which reference TRBV7-9 and TRBJ1-2 provide the parts outside the CDR3, is DTGVSQNPRHKITKRGQNVTFRCDPISEHNRLYWYRQTLGQGPEFLTYFQNEAQLEKSRLLSDRFSAERPKGSFSTLEIQRTEQGDSAMYLCASSRTGFEGYTFGSGTRLTVV.

This sequence joins TRBV28 and TRBJ1-2; D is uncertain. The CDR3 contains 15 residues. Between the trimmed V and J ends, which lost 2 bases and 1 base, there was a span of 11 bases. Per germline, CDR1 MDHEN and CDR2 SYDVKM. The CDR3 nucleotides read TGTGCCAGCAGTTTAGGTGCAGCAGGTAACTATGGCTACACCTTC. Amino acid sequence: CASSLGAAGNYGYTF.

The rearrangement uses TRBV4-2 and TRBJ2-4; no clear D. V dropped 0 bases and J dropped 0 bases, with 6 bases sitting between them. CDR1 is LGHNA, CDR2 YNFKEQ, per germline. This CDR3 spans 15 amino acids. The CDR3 nucleotides read TGTGCCAGCAGCCAAGATCCCGGAGCCAAAAACATTCAGTACTTC. Protein: CASSQDPGAKNIQYF.

V and J are TRBV7-2 and TRBJ1-1, with a tentative D call TRBD1 (5 bases). With 5 bases removed from V and 0 bases from J, the gap between germline ends came to 10 bases. Germline V gives CDR1 SGHTA, CDR2 FQGNSA. The CDR3 is 14 residues long. The CDR3 reads CASSPGQLNTEAFF. CDR3 DNA: TGTGCCAGCAGCCCCGGACAATTGAACACTGAAGCTTTCTTT.